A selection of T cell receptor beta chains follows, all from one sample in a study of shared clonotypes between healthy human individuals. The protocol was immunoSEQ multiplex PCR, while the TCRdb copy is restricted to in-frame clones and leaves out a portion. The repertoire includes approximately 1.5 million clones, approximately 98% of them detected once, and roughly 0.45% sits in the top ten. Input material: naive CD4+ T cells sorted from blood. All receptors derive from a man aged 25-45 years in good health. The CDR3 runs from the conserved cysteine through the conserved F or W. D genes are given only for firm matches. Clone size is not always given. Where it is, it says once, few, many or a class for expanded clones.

DNA: TGTGCCATCAGTGAGTATCCCGAGGGCAATGAGCAGTTCTTC
CDR3: CAISEYPEGNEQFF
J: TRBJ2-1
size: .
V: TRBV10-3
D: .

DNA: TGTGCCAGCAGCTCCGTAGGGGGATCGGACTATGGCTACACCTTC
CDR3: CASSSVGGSDYGYTF
J: TRBJ1-2
size: .
V: TRBV7-2
D: .

DNA: TGCGCCAGCAGTGAGTCGCCAGGGAATCCAGCGACGGATACGCAGTATTTT
CDR3: CASSESPGNPATDTQYF
J: TRBJ2-3
size: .
V: TRBV10-1
D: .

DNA: TGTGCCAGTAGTATAGCCCTCCCTAGCGGGAGAGGCAATGAGCAGTTCTTC
CDR3: CASSIALPSGRGNEQFF
J: TRBJ2-1
size: .
V: TRBV19
D: TRBD2

DNA: TGTGCCAGCAGTGATTACAAGGCCGGGGAGCTGTTTTTT
CDR3: CASSDYKAGELFF
J: TRBJ2-2
size: .
V: TRBV6-1
D: .

DNA: TGTGCCAGCAGCCGGGGGGCAGCTAGCACAGATACGCAGTATTTT
CDR3: CASSRGAASTDTQYF
J: TRBJ2-3
size: .
V: TRBV9
D: .

DNA: TGTGCCAGCAGTCCCCCCGGACTAGCGGGAAGGGCCCAGTTCTTC
CDR3: CASSPPGLAGRAQFF
J: TRBJ2-1
size: .
V: TRBV5-5
D: TRBD2

DNA: TGTGCCAGCAGCCCCTTGGGTTCCGGGACAGGACAAGAGACCCAGTACTTC
CDR3: CASSPLGSGTGQETQYF
J: TRBJ2-5
size: once
V: TRBV7-7
D: TRBD1

DNA: TGTGCTAGCAGCTTAACTAGCGAACACAATGAGCAGTTCTTC
CDR3: CASSLTSEHNEQFF
J: TRBJ2-1
size: .
V: TRBV7-7
D: TRBD2

DNA: TGTGCCAGTAGAACCGGGACTAGCGGCCGGGGGGAGACCCAGTACTTC
CDR3: CASRTGTSGRGETQYF
J: TRBJ2-5
size: .
V: TRBV19
D: TRBD2

DNA: TGCAGCGTTGAGGAATACGGACAGGGGGGCTATGGCTACACCTTC
CDR3: CSVEEYGQGGYGYTF
J: TRBJ1-2
size: .
V: TRBV29-1
D: TRBD1

DNA: TGTGCCAGCAGCCGGACCCGAAATGCGGATACGCAGTATTTT
CDR3: CASSRTRNADTQYF
J: TRBJ2-3
size: once
V: TRBV27
D: .

DNA: TGTGCCAGCAGTTCCCTAGTGGGAGGGACCTACAATGAGCAGTTCTTC
CDR3: CASSSLVGGTYNEQFF
J: TRBJ2-1
size: .
V: TRBV28
D: TRBD2

DNA: TGTGCCAGCAGTTACGGGGTTGTGGGTGAGCAGTTCTTC
CDR3: CASSYGVVGEQFF
J: TRBJ2-1
size: once
V: TRBV6-5
D: .

DNA: TGCGCCAGCAGCTTGCGGGACAGGGGGAGGAATGGCTACACCTTC
CDR3: CASSLRDRGRNGYTF
J: TRBJ1-2
size: .
V: TRBV5-1
D: TRBD1

DNA: TGCGCCAGCAGTACCGGACAGGGTGCTGGAAACACCATATATTTT
CDR3: CASSTGQGAGNTIYF
J: TRBJ1-3
size: .
V: TRBV5-1
D: TRBD1

DNA: TGCGCCAGCAGCGTGGACAGGGGTAAGAACGAGCAGTACTTC
CDR3: CASSVDRGKNEQYF
J: TRBJ2-7
size: .
V: TRBV5-1
D: TRBD1

DNA: TGCAGCGTGGACAGTCTGAACACTGAAGCTTTCTTT
CDR3: CSVDSLNTEAFF
J: TRBJ1-1
size: .
V: TRBV29-1
D: .

DNA: TGTGCCAGCAGTGGGACAGGGGGGTACGAGCAGTACTTC
CDR3: CASSGTGGYEQYF
J: TRBJ2-7
size: .
V: TRBV2
D: TRBD1

DNA: TGCGCCAGCAGCCAAGACCACTCTGGAAACACCATATATTTT
CDR3: CASSQDHSGNTIYF
J: TRBJ1-3
size: .
V: TRBV4-1
D: .

DNA: TGTGCCAGTACGGGGTGGTTCGGAGAGACCCAGTACTTC
CDR3: CASTGWFGETQYF
J: TRBJ2-5
size: .
V: TRBV6-5
D: .

DNA: TGTGCCACCAGCAGTATGACAGGGGGTGGATACACTGAAGCTTTCTTT
CDR3: CATSSMTGGGYTEAFF
J: TRBJ1-1
size: .
V: TRBV15
D: TRBD1

DNA: TGTGCCAGCAGCGTAGTGAAGGGGGCAGATGGCTACACCTTC
CDR3: CASSVVKGADGYTF
J: TRBJ1-2
size: .
V: TRBV9
D: TRBD1

DNA: TGTGCCATCAGTGAGTCAGTGGTAGCAGTATACAATGAGCAGTTCTTC
CDR3: CAISESVVAVYNEQFF
J: TRBJ2-1
size: .
V: TRBV10-3
D: .

DNA: TGTGCCAGCTCGGGGGGTGATACGCAGTATTTT
CDR3: CASSGGDTQYF
J: TRBJ2-3
size: .
V: TRBV18
D: .

DNA: TGCGCCAGCAGTGAGTCGACAGGGGCAAATAACTATGGCTACACCTTC
CDR3: CASSESTGANNYGYTF
J: TRBJ1-2
size: .
V: TRBV10-2
D: TRBD1

DNA: TGTGCCAGCACCTTGGACAGGTTGAACTATGGCTACACCTTC
CDR3: CASTLDRLNYGYTF
J: TRBJ1-2
size: .
V: TRBV28
D: TRBD1

DNA: TGTGCCAGCAGTAGGACACAACTGGCTAACACCGGGGAGCTGTTTTTT
CDR3: CASSRTQLANTGELFF
J: TRBJ2-2
size: .
V: TRBV25-1
D: .

DNA: TGTGCCAGCATCAACAGGGATAGCAATCAGCCCCAGCATTTT
CDR3: CASINRDSNQPQHF
J: TRBJ1-5
size: .
V: TRBV28
D: .

DNA: TGTGCCACCAGCAGAGAGATTCAGACTGTAATGAACACTGAAGCTTTCTTT
CDR3: CATSREIQTVMNTEAFF
J: TRBJ1-1
size: .
V: TRBV15
D: .

DNA: TGCGCCAGCAGCTCCCCTATTGCAGGGGGCAAAGGCTACACCTTC
CDR3: CASSSPIAGGKGYTF
J: TRBJ1-2
size: .
V: TRBV5-1
D: TRBD1

DNA: TGTGCCAGAACGACGGGACCGGACAGAGACAATCAGCCCCAGCATTTT
CDR3: CARTTGPDRDNQPQHF
J: TRBJ1-5
size: .
V: TRBV5-3
D: .

DNA: TGTGCCAGCAGTCACAGGGGGTCCTACGAGCAGTACTTC
CDR3: CASSHRGSYEQYF
J: TRBJ2-7
size: .
V: TRBV7-2
D: TRBD1

DNA: TGCGCCAGCAGTGGGACTAGCGGGAGAAGTTTCAATGAGCAGTTCTTC
CDR3: CASSGTSGRSFNEQFF
J: TRBJ2-1
size: .
V: TRBV10-1
D: TRBD2

DNA: TGTGCCAGCAGCTTGAGGGACAGGGGGCAGGATGAGCAGTTCTTC
CDR3: CASSLRDRGQDEQFF
J: TRBJ2-1
size: once
V: TRBV7-9
D: TRBD1

DNA: TGTGCCAGCAGCTCAAGTACGGGCTCCTACGAGCAGTACTTC
CDR3: CASSSSTGSYEQYF
J: TRBJ2-7
size: .
V: TRBV7-8
D: .

DNA: TGCGCCAGCAGTCAGAGGCCGGACACAGATACGCAGTATTTT
CDR3: CASSQRPDTDTQYF
J: TRBJ2-3
size: .
V: TRBV5-1
D: .

DNA: TGTGCCAGCAGCTTAGTGGCTTCTAGCGGGAGGACAGATACGCAGTATTTT
CDR3: CASSLVASSGRTDTQYF
J: TRBJ2-3
size: .
V: TRBV7-9
D: TRBD2

DNA: TGTGCCAGCAGCCATAACAGCGTGTCCTACGAGCAGTACTTC
CDR3: CASSHNSVSYEQYF
J: TRBJ2-7
size: .
V: TRBV9
D: .

DNA: TGCGCCAGCAGCCCCCAGTCAGGCATTGTGAATGAAAAACTGTTTTTT
CDR3: CASSPQSGIVNEKLFF
J: TRBJ1-4
size: .
V: TRBV5-1
D: .

DNA: TGTGCCAGCTCGCTAAAGAAGACTGAAGCTTTCTTT
CDR3: CASSLKKTEAFF
J: TRBJ1-1
size: .
V: TRBV18
D: .

DNA: TGTGCCAGCAGCGTCATCTCCGGGGAGCTGTTTTTT
CDR3: CASSVISGELFF
J: TRBJ2-2
size: .
V: TRBV9
D: .

DNA: TGCGCCAGCAGCTTTACAGCCTCCGCGACTAACTATGGCTACACCTTC
CDR3: CASSFTASATNYGYTF
J: TRBJ1-2
size: .
V: TRBV5-1
D: .

DNA: TGTGCCAGCAGCCTAGACAGTAACACTGAAGCTTTCTTT
CDR3: CASSLDSNTEAFF
J: TRBJ1-1
size: .
V: TRBV5-4
D: .

DNA: TGCGCCAGCAGCTCGGGACGGTACCAAGAGACCCAGTACTTC
CDR3: CASSSGRYQETQYF
J: TRBJ2-5
size: .
V: TRBV5-1
D: .

DNA: TGTGCCAGCAGATGGACACGGTTAGAGACCCAGTACTTC
CDR3: CASRWTRLETQYF
J: TRBJ2-5
size: .
V: TRBV7-9
D: .